The sequence of this TCR beta chain was determined in a study of blood T cell repertoires in COVID-19. At the level of the study: Acute and convalescent COVID-19 samples came from the United States, Italy and Spain.

As originally analysed: The authors estimated nucleated cell counts from reference gene primer amplification. Some clones are missing from TCRdb's copy, which holds only in-frame ones; the method was immunoSEQ multiplex PCR. V, J and clone size are those of that table, while D and trimming were read from the DNA. The data contain some 100,000 clones, around nine tenths of them singletons. Germline CDR1 and CDR2: SGHRS and YFSETQ. V dropped 6 bases and J dropped 7 bases, with 19 bases sitting between them. The CDR3 is 15 amino acids. The gene calls are TRBV5-1 and TRBJ1-4, with D possibly being TRBD1 (5 bases). Sequencing input: peripheral blood. The source of this sequence is a woman aged 70-85 years with acute or convalescent COVID-19. CDR3 in amino acids: CASNTGTQRGEKLFF. For the CDR3, the DNA is TGCGCCAGCAATACTGGGACTCAGAGGGGTGAAAAACTGTTTTTT.